One T cell receptor (beta chain) is described in this entry. The sample belongs to a study of blood T cell repertoires in COVID-19. From germline, CDR1 is MNHEY and CDR2 SVGEGT. This CDR3 is built from 17 residues. The ends lost 2 bases at V and 5 bases at J; junction bases unmatched: 6. TCRdb's table, derived via immunoSEQ multiplex PCR, lists solely in-frame clones and lacks some. The data contain under 300,000 clones, roughly 88% of them singletons. The rearrangement links TRBV6-2 or TRBV6-3 to TRBJ2-7; TRBD2 aligns across 16 bases. The TCR was taken from a woman in her forties with acute COVID-19. The sample taken for sequencing was PBMCs or T cells enriched from blood (not recorded which). The CDR3 DNA sequence: TGTGCCAGCAGTTACCCAACTGGGACTAGCGGGAGGGACGAGCAGTACTTC. Translated, it gives CASSYPTGTSGRDEQYF.